This T cell receptor (beta chain) emerged from a study of glioma-infiltrating T cells. Study-level results: CDR3 overlap between tissue and blood was very small.

Remarks on this clonotype: Antigen: not known. No conserved phenylalanine or tryptophan is present at the end of the CDR3, so a read error is the likely explanation.

With 7 bases removed from V and 10 bases from J, the gap between germline ends came to 10 bases. CDR1 is ENHRY, CDR2 SYGVKD, per germline. The CDR3 runs 11 residues. TCR alpha and beta CDR3 regions were amplified from RNA using iRepertoire nested multiplex PCR. A single record per CDR3 protein comes from TCRdb applying MiXCR to the multiplex PCR reads. The table includes about 400,000 distinct CDR3 sequences, about two fifths detected once. V and J are TRBV10-3 and TRBJ2-2; no definite D call. This TCR was sampled from a human donor with low-grade glioma or glioblastoma, undergoing nonglioma brain surgery, or in good health (not recorded which). The specimen sequenced was glioma tissue, nonneoplastic brain tissue, or PBMCs (not recorded which). CDR3 sequence: CAIMGFEELFS. CDR3 nucleotide sequence: TGTGCCATCATGGGGTTCGAGGAGCTGTTTTCT.